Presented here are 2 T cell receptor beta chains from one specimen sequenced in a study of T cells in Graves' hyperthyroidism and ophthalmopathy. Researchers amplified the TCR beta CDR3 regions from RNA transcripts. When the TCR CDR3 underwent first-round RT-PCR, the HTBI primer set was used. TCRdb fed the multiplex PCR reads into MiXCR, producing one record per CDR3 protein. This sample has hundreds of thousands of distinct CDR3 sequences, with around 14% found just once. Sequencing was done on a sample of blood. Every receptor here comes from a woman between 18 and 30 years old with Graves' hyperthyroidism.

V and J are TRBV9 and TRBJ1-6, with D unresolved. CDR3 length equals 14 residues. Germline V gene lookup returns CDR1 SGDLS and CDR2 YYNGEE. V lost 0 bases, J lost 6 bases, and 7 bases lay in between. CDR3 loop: CASSVEGVNSPLHF. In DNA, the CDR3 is TGTGCCAGCAGCGTAGAAGGAGTTAATTCACCCCTCCACTTT.

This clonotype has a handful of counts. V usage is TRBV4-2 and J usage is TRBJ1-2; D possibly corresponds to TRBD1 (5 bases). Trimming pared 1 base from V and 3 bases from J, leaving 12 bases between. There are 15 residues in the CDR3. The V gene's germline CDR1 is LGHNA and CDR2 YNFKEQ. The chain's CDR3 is CASSQAGTGDYGYTF. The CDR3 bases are TGTGCCAGCAGCCAAGCAGGGACGGGCGACTATGGCTACACCTTC.